This TCR beta chain was obtained from a study of blood T cell repertoires in COVID-19. Method: immunoSEQ multiplex PCR; TCRdb's copy keeps in-frame clones and lacks some. This table holds about 220,000 clones, about 82% found once. CDR1 LNHDA and CDR2 SQIVND come from the germline V gene (reference sequence). CDR3 length equals 18 residues. J lost 8 bases, V lost 5 bases, and 20 bases had no gene match. The count of this clone is one. This TCR came from a woman in her 70s with COVID-19, enrolled during active disease. Sequencing was done on a sample of peripheral blood. V and J are TRBV19 and TRBJ2-1, with TRBD2 matching over 8 bases. CDR3 bases: TGTGCCAGTAGTCCACACCGCGGACTAGCAGCAGAGGTGGATGAGCAGTTCTTC. Protein product: CASSPHRGLAAEVDEQFF.